Sequencing of this T cell receptor (beta chain) was carried out in a study of cytomegalovirus exposure and HLA in healthy donors. PCR used 60 Vbeta primers and 13 Jbeta primers. Sequenced by immunoSEQ multiplex PCR; TCRdb stores in-frame clones only, minus some. The sample contains approximately 110,000 clones, over 15% of which appear only once. The clonotype was recovered from a woman under 30 in good health and CMV-seronegative. The material sequenced was PBMCs.

The CDR3 region is CSVFGRWQFF. CDR3 sequence (DNA): TGCAGCGTTTTCGGGAGGTGGCAGTTCTTC. The J gene is TRBJ2-1, the V gene TRBV29-1; 7 bases fit TRBD2. V was clipped by 5 bases and J by 12 bases; unmatched bases: 4. The CDR3 length is 10 residues. The V gene's germline CDR1 is SQVTM and CDR2 ANQGSEA.